The sequence of this TCR beta chain was determined in a study of immune aging and cytomegalovirus after organ transplant (dated by TCRdb to about 2021). For context, the study as a whole: Every transplant recipient was given three-drug immunosuppression consisting of prednisone, tacrolimus, and mycophenolate. Study-wide findings and limitations: Following viremia, cells with an aged phenotype rose post-transplant no matter the clone size, with the increase showing up earlier in large clones (days 200-264) than in small clones. A larger share of large clones was made up of TEMRA cells, and in the seven largest clones (over 1,700 cells) aged and TEMRA cells were gained while TCM cells were lost. CD57 was not measured in the sequencing data, so a conservative gene-based aging definition was used instead.

At the junction V is shortened by 7 bases and J by 2 bases; bases outside the gene matches: 9. The CDR3 measures 15 amino acids from cysteine to phenylalanine. Only the CDR3 region is kept as DNA, spanning 45 bases read in frame from base 1. CDR1 ENHRY and CDR2 SYGVKD were looked up in the germline V gene. The library was obtained by single-cell sequencing. The sequencer was an Illumina NovaSeq 6000. The BD Rhapsody Targeted mRNA and AbSeq Reagent Kit was used in a microwell format for cell capture and library preparation. Libraries were prepared to cover TCR, sample tags, AbSeq, and targeted mRNA from the Human T-Cell Expression Panel plus custom TOX and TOX2 primers. Sequencing of the libraries was performed on an Illumina NovaSeq. On the authors' methods: The analysis covered 10468 cells in total, of which about 7,100 were CD8 T cells and around 4,900 were CD8 T cells with an identifiable TCR CDR3. The BD Rhapsody Targeted Analysis Pipeline, including V(D)J processing, was run on the Seven Bridges Genomics platform to process the raw data. Quality control, Sample Tag demultiplexing with Lex-BDSMK, clone identification with VDJ Explorer, and Seurat clustering were all done in SeqGeq 1.6.0. Clones comprising <1% of CD8 T cells were considered non-expanded; clones comprising >2.5% of the sample were considered clonal expansions. TCRdb's own reprocessing of the public reads used fastp at Q25 and MiXCR and kept productive beta chains. Rows with a matching CDR3 protein are joined into one entry that keeps the most common DNA and genes. V and J calls and clone size were set by TCRdb, not the authors. The sample contains 20,000 to 25,000 distinct CDR3 sequences, approximately 34% of them found a single time. Less than 30% of the sample is taken by the ten largest.

The time point label here, explained by the study, means: five sample-tagged time points from pre-transplant (day -1) to day 368 post-transplant, pooled. After thawing, PBMC were stimulated with a CMV IE-1 overlapping peptide library for under 15 hours, with no transport inhibitors added. After thawing, cells rested overnight before stimulation in R10 medium with CD28/CD49d costimulation. The IE-1 peptide library was composed of 15-amino-acid peptides with overlaps of 11 amino acids. Samples from each time point were barcoded using BD Single-Cell Multiplexing Kit Sample Tags, then pooled and stained with oligo-conjugated anti-CD45RA and sorting antibodies. A BD FACSAria III was used to sort CMV-responsive CD8+CD137+ and CD4+CD154+ T cells at 4-way purity. Blood samples were drawn into EDTA vacutainers and processed by Ficoll gradient within 1-24 hours. This clonotype was seen repeatedly, ten times or more. Its antigen remains unidentified. Base qualities are missing; no much larger clone stands one base away.

The V and J segments used are TRBV10-3 and TRBJ2-7, with 9 bases aligning to TRBD2. The specimen was CMV peptide-activated CD4+ and CD8+ T cells sorted from blood, collected at five time points, pooled. The cell subset or site label on this specimen signifies: sorted CD8+CD137+ and CD4+CD154+ T cells after about 12 h CMV IE-1 peptide stimulation. This clonotype was sampled from a female donor who had a heart transplant and CMV viremia. CDR3 reads: CAIKSMASGAYEQYF. The nucleotide sequence reads TGTGCCATCAAGTCGATGGCTAGCGGGGCCTACGAGCAGTACTTC.